These 20 T cell receptor beta chains originate from one sample sequenced in a study of CD8 T cells in Susac syndrome. Random hexamers were used to reverse transcribe the RNA input (about 0.45 to 1 ug). TCRdb re-called the immunoSEQ multiplex PCR reads with MiXCR, one entry per CDR3 protein. The repertoire holds about 90,000 distinct CDR3 sequences, with just under 95% as singletons. What was sequenced was CD8+ T cells from PBMCs. Every receptor here comes from a human donor in good health.

CDR3 residues: CASSLVGARSPFF. CDR3 nucleotide sequence: TGTGCCAGCAGCTTAGTGGGGGCGCGGTCGCCTTTCTTT. The rearrangement links TRBV7-2 to TRBJ1-1, with D possibly matching TRBD1 (6 bases). V was cut by 1 base and J by 12 bases, with 15 bases left in between. The CDR3 runs to 13 residues. Looked up from germline, CDR1 is SGHTA and CDR2 is FQGNSA.

This chain links TRBV2 with TRBJ2-3; D is undetermined. The CDR3 consists of 12 residues. The germline V gene has CDR1 SNHLY and CDR2 FYNNEI. Trimming shortened V by 1 base and J by 5 bases, and 4 bases separated the two germline ends. DNA for the CDR3: TGTGCCAGCAGTGAAGTTGGAGATACGCAGTATTTT. It translates to CASSEVGDTQYF.

This clonotype was recorded once. V is TRBV5-4 and J is TRBJ2-2, with D unclear. Germline CDR1 is SGHNT and CDR2 is YYREEE (reference sequence). V was pared by 4 bases and J by 0 bases, with 10 bases between. This CDR3 has 15 residues. The CDR3 loop reads CASSPATANTGELFF. The CDR3 DNA follows: TGTGCCAGCAGCCCGGCGACGGCGAACACCGGGGAGCTGTTTTTT. Combining the CDR3 with reference TRBV5-4 and TRBJ2-2 gives the whole variable domain ETGVTQSPTHLIKTRGQQVTLRCSSQSGHNTVSWYQQALGQGPQFIFQYYREEENGRGNFPPRFSGLQFPNYSSELNVNALELDDSALYLCASSPATANTGELFFGEGSRLTVL.

The chain couples TRBV13 to TRBJ2-7, with 9 nucleotides matching TRBD1. Germline-derived CDR1 and CDR2 are PRHDT and FYEKMQ (reference sequence). The V and J ends lost 4 bases and 6 bases, in that order; junction bases with no gene match: 13. This CDR3 spans 16 amino acids. The CDR3 DNA is TGTGCCAGCAGCTCACAGACCGGGACAGGGAAGGGCGAGCAGTACTTC. Its translation: CASSSQTGTGKGEQYF. Full variable domain (rest looked up from reference TRBV13 and TRBJ2-7): AAGVIQSPRHLIKEKRETATLKCYPIPRHDTVYWYQQGPGQDPQFLISFYEKMQSDKGSIPDRFSAQQFSDYHSELNMSSLELGDSALYFCASSSQTGTGKGEQYFGPGTRLTVT.

The chain links TRBV7-8 to TRBJ1-1, with TRBD1 matching 8 bases. The trim removed 3 bases at V and 5 bases at J, leaving 8 bases unmatched. This CDR3 is 15 amino acids long. CDR1 is SGHVS and CDR2 is FQNEAQ in the germline V gene. The CDR3 spells CASSFQGAGGTEAFF. Written as DNA, the CDR3 is TGTGCCAGCAGCTTTCAGGGGGCTGGGGGGACTGAAGCTTTCTTT.

The rearrangement uses TRBV13 and TRBJ1-1, with 8 bases identical to TRBD1. Germline CDR1 and CDR2: PRHDT and FYEKMQ (reference sequence). V trimming: 3 bases; J trimming: 1 base; junction bases outside the gene matches: 7. The CDR3 runs to 16 residues. CDR3 sequence reads: CASSFIAGGRNTEAFF. The CDR3 DNA follows: TGTGCCAGCAGCTTTATAGCAGGGGGCAGGAACACTGAAGCTTTCTTT.

The rearrangement joins TRBV27 to TRBJ2-3; perhaps D is TRBD1 or TRBD2 (6 bases each). CDR1 is MNHEY, CDR2 SMNVEV, per germline (reference sequence). The V gene lost 1 base and the J gene lost 5 bases, with 16 bases spanning the gap. The CDR3 has 16 amino acids. The CDR3 DNA reads as TGTGCCAGCAGTTTATATACGGGGGCTGCTGGAGATACGCAGTATTTT. It encodes CASSLYTGAAGDTQYF.

The gene calls are TRBV7-3 and TRBJ1-1, with no clear D. Deletions cut 0 bases from V and 1 base from J, with 9 bases between. CDR1 SGHTA and CDR2 FQGTGA come from the germline V gene. The CDR3 runs 15 residues. The CDR3: CASSLTLGQNTEAFF. Here the CDR3 DNA reads TGTGCCAGCAGCTTAACCCTCGGCCAGAACACTGAAGCTTTCTTT.

V is TRBV20-1 and J is TRBJ1-1; D remains ambiguous. The CDR3 consists of 11 residues. The V and J ends lost 5 bases and 1 base respectively, with 5 bases between them. Germline V gene sequence: CDR1 DFQATT, CDR2 SNEGSKA (reference sequence). This CDR3 is CSAPWNTEAFF. The CDR3 DNA sequence: TGCAGTGCTCCGTGGAACACTGAAGCTTTCTTT.

The chain recombines TRBV7-9 with TRBJ1-6, with TRBD1 matching 8 bases. Per germline, CDR1 SEHNR and CDR2 FQNEAQ (reference sequence). V shed 7 bases, J shed 10 bases, and the junction held 6 bases outside the gene matches. The CDR3 sequence is 13 residues long. In nucleotides, the CDR3 is TGTGCCAGCACCTTCGGACAGGGATCACCCCTCCACTTT. This encodes CASTFGQGSPLHF.

In its sample, this clonotype was seen once. The rearrangement joins TRBV25-1 to TRBJ2-5; D unresolved. This CDR3 has 15 amino acids. V was shortened by 5 bases and J by 3 bases, with 16 bases between the two germline ends. Germline-derived CDR1 and CDR2 are MGHDK and SYGVNS. For the CDR3, the DNA is TGTGCCAGCAGTCCTATTATGGCTTGGGAAGAGACCCAGTACTTC. Its translation: CASSPIMAWEETQYF.

In the case of this clonotype: A read error may produce the germline difference seen at one junction end. This chain uses TRBV13 with TRBJ1-1; the D is unclear. Per germline, CDR1 PRHDT and CDR2 FYEKMQ (reference sequence). This CDR3 has 12 amino acids. This chain's CDR3 is CASRLGPTEAFF. The CDR3 DNA sequence: TGTGCCAGCAGATTAGGTCCCACTGAAGCTTTCTTT.

The gene calls are TRBV3-1 and TRBJ2-3; D unclear. This CDR3 region has 14 residues. CDR1 is LGHDT, CDR2 YNNKEL, per germline (reference sequence). Trimming removed 4 bases at V and 4 bases at J, with 12 bases between. The CDR3 loop reads CASSPDLGPDTQYF. For the CDR3, the DNA is TGTGCCAGCAGCCCCGATTTGGGTCCAGATACGCAGTATTTT.

The chain links TRBV5-6 to TRBJ2-7, with TRBD2 as a possible D gene (6 bases). Germline values: CDR1 SGHDT, CDR2 YYEEEE. This CDR3 spans 12 amino acids. Trimming shortened V by 6 bases and J by 2 bases, and 9 bases separated the two germline ends. Written as DNA, the CDR3 is TGTGCCAGCACTGGGGGGACCTACGAGCAGTACTTC. Translated: CASTGGTYEQYF.

The chain combines TRBV30 with TRBJ1-1; D remains ambiguous. This CDR3 comprises 12 residues. From germline, CDR1 is GTSNPN and CDR2 SVGIG (reference sequence). Between the trimmed V and J ends, which lost 0 bases and 8 bases, there was a span of 10 bases. CDR3 DNA sequence: TGTGCCTGGAGTGTACCATACCCCGAAGCTTTCTTT. Amino acid sequence: CAWSVPYPEAFF.

This chain connects TRBV7-3 to TRBJ2-3, with D perhaps assigned TRBD1 or TRBD2 (5 bases each). Germline CDR1 reads SGHTA; CDR2 reads FQGTGA. Trimming shortened V by 2 bases and J by 4 bases, and 13 bases separated the two germline ends. The CDR3 extends over 15 amino acids. CDR3 protein: CASSLGYGAPDTQYF. The DNA for the CDR3 is TGTGCCAGCAGCTTAGGTTACGGGGCGCCAGATACGCAGTATTTT.

The chain combines TRBV6-5 with TRBJ2-7; D perhaps matches TRBD2 (6 bases). With 1 base removed from V and 2 bases from J, the gap between germline ends came to 9 bases. This CDR3 contains 14 residues. CDR1 is MNHEY, CDR2 SVGAGI, per germline. CDR3 nucleotides: TGTGCCAGCAGTTACTACCGGGAGACCTACGAGCAGTACTTC. Translation: CASSYYRETYEQYF.

The chain employs TRBV6-5 and TRBJ2-5; D perhaps matches TRBD2 (6 bases). The CDR3 has 14 residues. V gave up 6 bases and J gave up 2 bases, with 13 bases separating them. Germline loops: CDR1 MNHEY, CDR2 SVGAGI. The CDR3 coding sequence is TGTGCCAGCAGGTTAGCGGTCTTTCAAGAGACCCAGTACTTC. This gives the protein CASRLAVFQETQYF.

This chain links TRBV5-8 with TRBJ1-5; D possibly corresponds to TRBD1 (6 bases). This CDR3 is 16 amino acids long. V was clipped by 3 bases and J by 3 bases, with 16 bases between them. CDR1 and CDR2 from the germline V gene are SGHTS and YDEGEE. The CDR3 spells CASSSGPGHNNQPQHF. The CDR3 region has the DNA TGTGCCAGCAGCTCCGGACCGGGACACAACAATCAGCCCCAGCATTTT.

The chain is built from TRBV2 and TRBJ1-2, with unresolved D. Germline V gene data show CDR1 as SNHLY and CDR2 as FYNNEI. Trimming took off 6 bases at V and 8 bases at J, with 10 bases between the two ends. The CDR3 has 11 amino acids. CDR3 protein: CASSLLYGYTF. The CDR3 nucleotides are TGTGCCAGCAGCCTACTGTACGGCTACACCTTC.